This T cell receptor beta chain originates from a study of blood T cell repertoires in COVID-19. Study-level background: Samples representing acute and convalescent COVID-19 were sourced from the United States, Italy and Spain. The cDNA or gDNA used as material had been derived from T cells, B-cell-depleted T cells, or PBMCs.

In germline, CDR1 is SGHDT, CDR2 YYEEEE. V lost 4 bases to trimming and J lost 1 base, with 15 bases between them. There are 16 residues in the CDR3. Per the authors' pipeline: Amplification of reference gene primers provided the estimated nucleated cell counts. Generated by immunoSEQ multiplex PCR, the TCRdb table keeps only in-frame clones and is missing some. The DNA gave D and trimming, while V, J and clone size come from that table. Of roughly 160,000 clones in the sample, roughly 90% are singletons; the top ten hold 20% to 30%. V usage is TRBV5-6 and J usage is TRBJ1-5; D unclear. Sequencing was carried out using peripheral blood. The sequence was collected from a man aged 60 to 69 with acute or convalescent COVID-19. CDR3 protein: CASSKGPGRSNQPQHF. DNA of the CDR3: TGTGCCAGCAGCAAAGGTCCGGGGAGAAGCAATCAGCCCCAGCATTTT.